This TCR beta chain is drawn from a study of shared clonotypes between healthy human individuals. CDR3 length: 14 residues. Germline V gene sequence: CDR1 MNHNS, CDR2 SASEGT. Unmatched junction bases numbered 6, after V lost 8 bases and J lost 0 bases. Every donor was a Caucasian adult from Nashville, Tennessee. Note on this clone: Its antigen is currently unknown.

General study points: At large depth, rarefaction still showed sorted-subset sequencing to be incomplete. Among donors, the sharing of clonotypes was expected to be influenced by sequencing depth. Researchers found naive subsets generally carried larger estimated richness than memory subsets.

Assay used: immunoSEQ multiplex PCR; TCRdb lists only in-frame clones, some missing. This table has 2 million to 2.5 million clones, 93% appearing once. The sample taken for sequencing was naive CD4+ T cells from PBMCs. This sample's subset: CD45RA+ positively selected. This receptor was obtained from a man between 18 and 35 years old in good health. Some clones in this sample may be carry-over from other donors' samples. The rearrangement joins TRBV6-1 to TRBJ1-1; TRBD1 aligns across 7 bases. In nucleotides, the CDR3 is TGTGCCAGCGGAACGACAGGGATGAACACTGAAGCTTTCTTT. Translated: CASGTTGMNTEAFF.